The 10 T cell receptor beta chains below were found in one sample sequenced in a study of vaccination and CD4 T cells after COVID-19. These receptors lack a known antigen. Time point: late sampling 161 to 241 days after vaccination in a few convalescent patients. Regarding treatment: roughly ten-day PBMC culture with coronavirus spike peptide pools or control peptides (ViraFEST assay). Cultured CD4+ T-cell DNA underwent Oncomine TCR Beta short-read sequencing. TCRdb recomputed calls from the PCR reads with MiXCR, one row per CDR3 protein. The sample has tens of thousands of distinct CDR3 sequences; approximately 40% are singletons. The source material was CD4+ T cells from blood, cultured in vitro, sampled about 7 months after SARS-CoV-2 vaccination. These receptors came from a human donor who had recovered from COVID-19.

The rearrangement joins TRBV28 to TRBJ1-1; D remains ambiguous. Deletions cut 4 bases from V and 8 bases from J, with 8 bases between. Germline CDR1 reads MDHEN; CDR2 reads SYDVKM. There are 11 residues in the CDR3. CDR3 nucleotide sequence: TGTGCCAGCAGTTATGAGGCGGAAGCTTTCTTT. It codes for CASSYEAEAFF.

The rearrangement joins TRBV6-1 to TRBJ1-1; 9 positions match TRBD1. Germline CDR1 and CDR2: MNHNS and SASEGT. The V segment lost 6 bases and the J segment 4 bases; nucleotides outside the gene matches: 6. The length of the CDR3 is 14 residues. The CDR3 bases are TGTGCCAGCAGCTGGGGACAGGGAGCCACTGAAGCTTTCTTT. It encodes CASSWGQGATEAFF.

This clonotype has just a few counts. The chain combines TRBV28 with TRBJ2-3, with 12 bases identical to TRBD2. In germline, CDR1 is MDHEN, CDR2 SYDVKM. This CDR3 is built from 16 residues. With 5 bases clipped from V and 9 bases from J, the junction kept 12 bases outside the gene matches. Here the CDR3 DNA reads TGTGCCAGCAGTACAAGGACTAGCGGGATCGAGAGCACGCAGTATTTT. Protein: CASSTRTSGIESTQYF.

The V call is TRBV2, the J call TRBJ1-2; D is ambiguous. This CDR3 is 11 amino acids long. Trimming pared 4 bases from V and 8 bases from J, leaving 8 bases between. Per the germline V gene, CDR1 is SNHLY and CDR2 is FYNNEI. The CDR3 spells CASSGNGGYTF. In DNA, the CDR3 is TGTGCCAGCAGTGGCAATGGGGGCTACACCTTC. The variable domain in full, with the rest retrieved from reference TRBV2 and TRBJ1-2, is EPEVTQTPSHQVTQMGQEVILRCVPISNHLYFYWYRQILGQKVEFLVSFYNNEISEKSEIFDDQFSVERPDGSNFTLKIRSTKLEDSAMYFCASSGNGGYTFGSGTRLTVV.

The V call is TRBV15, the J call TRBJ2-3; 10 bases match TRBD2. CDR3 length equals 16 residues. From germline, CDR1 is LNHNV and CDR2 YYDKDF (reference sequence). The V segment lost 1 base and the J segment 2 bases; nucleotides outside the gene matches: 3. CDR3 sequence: CATSRGTSGNTDTQYF. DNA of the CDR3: TGTGCCACCAGCAGAGGGACTAGCGGAAACACAGATACGCAGTATTTT.

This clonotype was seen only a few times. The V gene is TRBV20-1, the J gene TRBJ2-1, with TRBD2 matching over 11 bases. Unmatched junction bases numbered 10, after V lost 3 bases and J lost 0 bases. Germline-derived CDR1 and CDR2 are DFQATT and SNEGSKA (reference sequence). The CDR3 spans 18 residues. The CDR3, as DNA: TGCAGTGCTAGTGGGGGACTAGCGGTCTCAAGCTCCTACAATGAGCAGTTCTTC. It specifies CSASGGLAVSSSYNEQFF.

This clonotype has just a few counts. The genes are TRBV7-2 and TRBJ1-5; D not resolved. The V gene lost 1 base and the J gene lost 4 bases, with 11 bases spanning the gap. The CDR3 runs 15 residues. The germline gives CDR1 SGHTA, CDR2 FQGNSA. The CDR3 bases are TGTGCCAGCAGCTTAGATTGGAGGGCAAATCAGCCCCAGCATTTT. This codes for CASSLDWRANQPQHF.

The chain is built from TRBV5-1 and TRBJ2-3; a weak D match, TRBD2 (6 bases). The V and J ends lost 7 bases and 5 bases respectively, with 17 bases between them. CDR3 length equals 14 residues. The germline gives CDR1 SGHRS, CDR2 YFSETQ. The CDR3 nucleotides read TGCGCCAGCTCCCTTTCGGCGGGACTAGATACGCAGTATTTT. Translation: CASSLSAGLDTQYF.

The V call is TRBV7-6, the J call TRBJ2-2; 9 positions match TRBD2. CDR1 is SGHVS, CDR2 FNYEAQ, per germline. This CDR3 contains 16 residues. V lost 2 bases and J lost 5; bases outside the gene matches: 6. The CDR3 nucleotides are TGTGCCAGCAGCTTAAGCGGGAGGCTTAATACCGGGGAGCTGTTTTTT. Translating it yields CASSLSGRLNTGELFF. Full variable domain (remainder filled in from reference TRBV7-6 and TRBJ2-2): GAGVSQSPRYKVTKRGQDVALRCDPISGHVSLYWYRQALGQGPEFLTYFNYEAQQDKSGLPNDRFSAERPEGSISTLTIQRTEQRDSAMYRCASSLSGRLNTGELFFGEGSRLTVL.

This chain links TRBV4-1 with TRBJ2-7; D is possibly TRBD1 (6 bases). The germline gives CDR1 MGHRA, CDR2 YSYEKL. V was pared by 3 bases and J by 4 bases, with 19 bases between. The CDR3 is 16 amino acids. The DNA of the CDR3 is TGCGCCAGCAGCCAGGGATTCGGGACACTGGCTTACGAGCAGTACTTC. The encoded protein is CASSQGFGTLAYEQYF.